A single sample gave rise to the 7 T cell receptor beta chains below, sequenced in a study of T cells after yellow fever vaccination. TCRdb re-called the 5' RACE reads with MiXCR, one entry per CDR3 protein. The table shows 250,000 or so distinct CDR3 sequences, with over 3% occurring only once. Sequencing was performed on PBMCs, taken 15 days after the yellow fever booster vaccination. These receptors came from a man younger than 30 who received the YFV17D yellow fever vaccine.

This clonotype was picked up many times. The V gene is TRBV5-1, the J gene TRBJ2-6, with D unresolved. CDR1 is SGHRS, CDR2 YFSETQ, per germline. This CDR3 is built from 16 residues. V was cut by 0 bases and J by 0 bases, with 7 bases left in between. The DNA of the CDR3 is TGCGCCAGCAGCTTGGGACCCCTCTCTGGGGCCAACGTCCTGACTTTC. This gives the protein CASSLGPLSGANVLTF.

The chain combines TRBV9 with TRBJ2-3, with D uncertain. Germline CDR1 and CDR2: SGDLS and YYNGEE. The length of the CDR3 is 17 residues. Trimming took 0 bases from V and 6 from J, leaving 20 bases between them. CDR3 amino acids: CASSVGITPDGLDTQYF. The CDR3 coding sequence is TGTGCCAGCAGCGTAGGAATCACGCCGGACGGATTGGATACGCAGTATTTT.

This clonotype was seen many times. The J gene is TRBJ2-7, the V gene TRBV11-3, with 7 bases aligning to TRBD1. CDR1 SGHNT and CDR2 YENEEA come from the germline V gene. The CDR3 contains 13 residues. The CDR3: CASSLDRDYEQYV. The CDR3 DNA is TGTGCCAGCAGCCTAGACAGGGACTACGAGCAGTACGTC.

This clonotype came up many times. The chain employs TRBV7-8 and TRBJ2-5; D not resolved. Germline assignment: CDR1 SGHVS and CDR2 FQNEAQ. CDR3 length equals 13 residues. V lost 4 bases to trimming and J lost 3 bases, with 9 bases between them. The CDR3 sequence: CASSSGFEETQYF. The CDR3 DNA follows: TGTGCCAGCAGCTCGGGTTTCGAAGAGACCCAGTACTTC.

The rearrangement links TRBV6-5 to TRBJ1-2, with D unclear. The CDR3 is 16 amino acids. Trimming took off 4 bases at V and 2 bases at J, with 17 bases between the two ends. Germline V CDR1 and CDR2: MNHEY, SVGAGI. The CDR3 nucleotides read TGTGCCAGCAGTTCTAAACTATTGACAAGAAACTATGGCTACACCTTC. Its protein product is CASSSKLLTRNYGYTF.

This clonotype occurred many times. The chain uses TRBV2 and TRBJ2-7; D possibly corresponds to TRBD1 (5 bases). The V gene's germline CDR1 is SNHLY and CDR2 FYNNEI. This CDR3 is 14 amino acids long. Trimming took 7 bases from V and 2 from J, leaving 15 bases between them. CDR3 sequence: CASNPDRTAYEQYF. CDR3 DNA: TGTGCCAGCAACCCAGACAGAACCGCCTACGAGCAGTACTTC.

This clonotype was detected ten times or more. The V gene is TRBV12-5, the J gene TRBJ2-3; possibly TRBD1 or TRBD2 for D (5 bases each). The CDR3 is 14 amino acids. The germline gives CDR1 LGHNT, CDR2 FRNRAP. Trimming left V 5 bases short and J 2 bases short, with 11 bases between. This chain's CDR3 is CASGSGGTTDTQYF. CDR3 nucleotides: TGTGCTAGTGGTAGTGGGGGAACCACAGATACGCAGTATTTT.